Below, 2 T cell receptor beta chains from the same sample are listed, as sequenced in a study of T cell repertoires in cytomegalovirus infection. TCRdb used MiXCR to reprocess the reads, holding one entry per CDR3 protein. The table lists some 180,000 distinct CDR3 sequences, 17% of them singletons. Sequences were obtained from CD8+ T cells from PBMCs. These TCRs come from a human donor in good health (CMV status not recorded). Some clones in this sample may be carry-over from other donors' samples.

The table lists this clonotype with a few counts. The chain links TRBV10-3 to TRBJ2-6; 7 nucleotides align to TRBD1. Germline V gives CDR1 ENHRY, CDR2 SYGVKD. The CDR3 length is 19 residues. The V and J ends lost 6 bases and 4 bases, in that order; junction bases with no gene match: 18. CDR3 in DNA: TGTGCCATCAGCCCCACTTGGAATAGAGACAGGGAGGGGGCCAACGTCCTGACTTTC. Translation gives CAISPTWNRDREGANVLTF.

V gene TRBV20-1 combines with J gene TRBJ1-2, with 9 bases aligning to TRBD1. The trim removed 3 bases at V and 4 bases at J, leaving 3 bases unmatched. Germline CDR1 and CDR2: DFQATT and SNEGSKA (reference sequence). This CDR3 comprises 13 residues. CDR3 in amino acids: CSASGTGFYGYTF. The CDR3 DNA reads TGCAGTGCTAGCGGGACAGGGTTCTATGGCTACACCTTC.